Sequencing of this TCR beta chain was carried out in a study of T cells after yellow fever vaccination. For the study at large: Those fractions that held only low numbers of cells were prepared using the SMART-Seq v4 Ultra Low Input RNA kit. Whole-study findings and limits: Clonotypes appearing in both CD4 and CD8 compartments existed, and their share was small. After the booster, approximately 96% of CD4 and about nine tenths of CD8 primary-response clones were re-detected.

Turning to this clonotype: The antigen remains undetermined.

The CDR3 is 14 amino acids. V dropped 3 bases and J dropped 4 bases, with 11 bases sitting between them. Conversion of TCR transcripts into cDNA relied on 5'RACE template switching, which added a universal primer site and UMIs. A single record per CDR3 protein comes from TCRdb applying MiXCR to the 5' RACE reads. The sample consists of 150,000 to 200,000 distinct CDR3 sequences, 9.5% to 11% of them appearing once. The TCR was taken from a man between 18 and 29 years old who received the YFV17D yellow fever vaccine. This sample comprised CD8+ T cells sorted from PBMCs, obtained 15 days after the yellow fever booster vaccination. V is TRBV12-3 or TRBV12-4 and J is TRBJ2-3; D perhaps matches TRBD2 (6 bases). CDR3 in amino acids: CASSFAGSPDTQYF. In DNA, the CDR3 is TGTGCCAGCAGTTTCGCGGGGTCCCCAGATACGCAGTATTTT.